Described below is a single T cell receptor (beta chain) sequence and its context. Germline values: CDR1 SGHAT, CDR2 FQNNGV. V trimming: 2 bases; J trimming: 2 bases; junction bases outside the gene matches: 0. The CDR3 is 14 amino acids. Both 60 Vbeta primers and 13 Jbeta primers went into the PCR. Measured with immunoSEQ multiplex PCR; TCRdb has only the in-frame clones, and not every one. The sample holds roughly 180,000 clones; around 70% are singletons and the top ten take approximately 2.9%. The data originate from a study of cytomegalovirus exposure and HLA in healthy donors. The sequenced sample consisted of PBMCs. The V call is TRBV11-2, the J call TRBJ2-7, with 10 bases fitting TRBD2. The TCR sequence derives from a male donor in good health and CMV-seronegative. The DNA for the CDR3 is TGTGCCAGCAGCTTACTAGCGGGAGCCTACGAGCAGTACTTC. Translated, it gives CASSLLAGAYEQYF.